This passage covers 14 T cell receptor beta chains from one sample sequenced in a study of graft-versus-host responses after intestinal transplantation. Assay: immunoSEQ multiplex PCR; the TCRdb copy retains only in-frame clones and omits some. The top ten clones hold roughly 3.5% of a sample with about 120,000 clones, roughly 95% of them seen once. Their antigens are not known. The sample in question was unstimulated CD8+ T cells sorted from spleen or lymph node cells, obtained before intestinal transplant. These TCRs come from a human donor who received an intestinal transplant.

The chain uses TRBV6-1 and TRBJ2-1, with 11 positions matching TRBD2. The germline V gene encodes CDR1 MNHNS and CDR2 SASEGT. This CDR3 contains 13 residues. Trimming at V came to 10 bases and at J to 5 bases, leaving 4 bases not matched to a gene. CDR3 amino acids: CATTSGSDNEQFF. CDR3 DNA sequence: TGTGCCACTACTAGCGGGAGTGACAATGAGCAGTTCTTC.

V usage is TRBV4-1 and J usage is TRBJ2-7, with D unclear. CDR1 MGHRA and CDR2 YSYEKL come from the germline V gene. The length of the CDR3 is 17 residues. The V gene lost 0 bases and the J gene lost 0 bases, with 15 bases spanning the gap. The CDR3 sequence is CASSQESRVQFSYEQYF. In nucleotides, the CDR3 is TGCGCCAGCAGCCAAGAATCAAGGGTCCAATTCTCCTACGAGCAGTACTTC.

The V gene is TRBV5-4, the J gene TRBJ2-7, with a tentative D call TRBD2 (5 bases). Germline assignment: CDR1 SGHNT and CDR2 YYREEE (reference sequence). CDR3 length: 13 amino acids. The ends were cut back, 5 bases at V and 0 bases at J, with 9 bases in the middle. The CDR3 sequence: CASRTGNSYEQYF. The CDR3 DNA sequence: TGTGCCAGCAGGACGGGGAACTCCTACGAGCAGTACTTC.

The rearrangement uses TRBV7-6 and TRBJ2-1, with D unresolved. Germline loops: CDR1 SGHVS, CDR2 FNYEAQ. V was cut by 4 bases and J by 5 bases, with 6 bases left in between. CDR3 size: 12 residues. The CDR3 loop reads CASSSYDNEQFF. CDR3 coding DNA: TGTGCCAGCAGCTCCTACGACAATGAGCAGTTCTTC.

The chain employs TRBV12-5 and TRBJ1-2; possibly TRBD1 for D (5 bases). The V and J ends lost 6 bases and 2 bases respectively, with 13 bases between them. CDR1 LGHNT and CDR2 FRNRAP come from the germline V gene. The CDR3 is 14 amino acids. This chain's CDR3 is CASGSPGTNYGYTF. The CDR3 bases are TGTGCTAGTGGGTCCCCCGGGACGAACTATGGCTACACCTTC. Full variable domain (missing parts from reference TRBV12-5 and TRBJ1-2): DARVTQTPRHKVTEMGQEVTMRCQPILGHNTVFWYRQTMMQGLELLAYFRNRAPLDDSGMPKDRFSAEMPDATLATLKIQPSEPRDSAVYFCASGSPGTNYGYTFGSGTRLTVV.

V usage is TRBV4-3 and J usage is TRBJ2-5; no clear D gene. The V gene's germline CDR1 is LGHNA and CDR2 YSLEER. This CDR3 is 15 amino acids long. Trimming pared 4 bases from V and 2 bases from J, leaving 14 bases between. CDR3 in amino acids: CASSPKFRPQETQYF. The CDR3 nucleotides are TGCGCCAGCAGCCCCAAGTTCAGACCTCAAGAGACCCAGTACTTC.

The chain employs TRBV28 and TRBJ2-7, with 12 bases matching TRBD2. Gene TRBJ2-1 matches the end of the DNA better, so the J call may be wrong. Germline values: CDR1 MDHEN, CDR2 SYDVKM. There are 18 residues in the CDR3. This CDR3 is CASSSTRTSGISRHEQFF. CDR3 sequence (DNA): TGTGCCAGCAGTTCCACGAGGACTAGCGGGATCTCTCGACATGAGCAGTTCTTC.

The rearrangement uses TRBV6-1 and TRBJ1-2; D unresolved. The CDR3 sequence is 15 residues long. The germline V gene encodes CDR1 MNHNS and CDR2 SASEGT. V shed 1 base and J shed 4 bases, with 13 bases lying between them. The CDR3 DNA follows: TGTGCCAGCAGTGAAGACCCGGGCAGATCCTATGGCTACACCTTC. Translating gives CASSEDPGRSYGYTF.

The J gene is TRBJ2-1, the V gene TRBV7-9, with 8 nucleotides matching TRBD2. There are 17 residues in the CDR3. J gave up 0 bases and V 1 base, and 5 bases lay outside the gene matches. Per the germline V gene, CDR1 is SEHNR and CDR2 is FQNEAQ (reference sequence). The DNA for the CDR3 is TGTGCCAGCAGCTTAGGCCTAGCGGGCTCCTCCTACAATGAGCAGTTCTTC. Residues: CASSLGLAGSSYNEQFF. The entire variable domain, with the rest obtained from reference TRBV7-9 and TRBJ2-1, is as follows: DTGVSQNPRHKITKRGQNVTFRCDPISEHNRLYWYRQTLGQGPEFLTYFQNEAQLEKSRLLSDRFSAERPKGSFSTLEIQRTEQGDSAMYLCASSLGLAGSSYNEQFFGPGTRLTVL.

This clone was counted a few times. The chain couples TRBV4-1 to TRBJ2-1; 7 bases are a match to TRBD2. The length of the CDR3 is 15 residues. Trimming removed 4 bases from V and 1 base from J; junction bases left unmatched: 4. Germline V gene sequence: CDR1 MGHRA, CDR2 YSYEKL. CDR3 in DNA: TGCGCCAGCAGCCGATCTAGCGGATCCTACAATGAGCAGTTCTTC. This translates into CASSRSSGSYNEQFF.

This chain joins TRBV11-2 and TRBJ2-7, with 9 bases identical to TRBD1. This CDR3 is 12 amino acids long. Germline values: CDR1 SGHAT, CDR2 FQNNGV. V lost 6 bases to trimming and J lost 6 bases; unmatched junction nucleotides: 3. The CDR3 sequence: CASRGQGGEQYF. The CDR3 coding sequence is TGTGCCAGCAGGGGACAGGGCGGCGAGCAGTACTTC.

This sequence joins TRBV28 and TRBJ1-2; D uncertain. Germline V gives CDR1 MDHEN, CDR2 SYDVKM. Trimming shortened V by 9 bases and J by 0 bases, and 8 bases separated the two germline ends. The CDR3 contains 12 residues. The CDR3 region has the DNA TGTGCCAGGAGCGCATCTAACTATGGCTACACCTTC. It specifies CARSASNYGYTF.

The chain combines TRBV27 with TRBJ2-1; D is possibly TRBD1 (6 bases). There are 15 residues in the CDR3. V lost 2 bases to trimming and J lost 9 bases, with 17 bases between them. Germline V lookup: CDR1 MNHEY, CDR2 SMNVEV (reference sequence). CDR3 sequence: CASSLKPTGFFEQFF. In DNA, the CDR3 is TGTGCCAGCAGTTTAAAACCCACAGGGTTCTTTGAGCAGTTCTTC.

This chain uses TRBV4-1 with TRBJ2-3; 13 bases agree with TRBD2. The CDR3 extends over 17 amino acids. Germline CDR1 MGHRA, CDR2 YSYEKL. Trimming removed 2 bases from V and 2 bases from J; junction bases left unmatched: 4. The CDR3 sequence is CASSQILAGGVTDTQYF. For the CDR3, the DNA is TGCGCCAGCAGCCAAATACTAGCGGGAGGGGTCACAGATACGCAGTATTTT.